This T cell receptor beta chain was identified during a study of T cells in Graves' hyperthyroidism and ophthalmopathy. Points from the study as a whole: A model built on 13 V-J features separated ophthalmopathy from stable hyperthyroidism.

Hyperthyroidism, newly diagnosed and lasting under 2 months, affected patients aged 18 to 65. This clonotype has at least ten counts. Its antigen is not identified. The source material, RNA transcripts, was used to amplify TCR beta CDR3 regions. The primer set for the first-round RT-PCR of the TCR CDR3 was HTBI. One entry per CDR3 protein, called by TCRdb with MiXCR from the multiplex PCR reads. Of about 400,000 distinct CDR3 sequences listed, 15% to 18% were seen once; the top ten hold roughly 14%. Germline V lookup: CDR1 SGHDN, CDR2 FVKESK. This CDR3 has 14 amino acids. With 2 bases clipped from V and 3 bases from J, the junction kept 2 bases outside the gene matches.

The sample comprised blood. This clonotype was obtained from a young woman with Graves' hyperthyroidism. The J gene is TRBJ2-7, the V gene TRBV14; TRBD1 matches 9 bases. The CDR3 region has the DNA TGTGCCAGCAGCCAACCGGGACAGGGCTACGAGCAGTACTTC. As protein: CASSQPGQGYEQYF. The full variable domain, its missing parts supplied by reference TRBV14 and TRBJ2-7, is EAGVTQFPSHSVIEKGQTVTLRCDPISGHDNLYWYRRVMGKEIKFLLHFVKESKQDESGMPNNRFLAERTGGTYSTLKVQPAELEDSGVYFCASSQPGQGYEQYFGPGTRLTVT.